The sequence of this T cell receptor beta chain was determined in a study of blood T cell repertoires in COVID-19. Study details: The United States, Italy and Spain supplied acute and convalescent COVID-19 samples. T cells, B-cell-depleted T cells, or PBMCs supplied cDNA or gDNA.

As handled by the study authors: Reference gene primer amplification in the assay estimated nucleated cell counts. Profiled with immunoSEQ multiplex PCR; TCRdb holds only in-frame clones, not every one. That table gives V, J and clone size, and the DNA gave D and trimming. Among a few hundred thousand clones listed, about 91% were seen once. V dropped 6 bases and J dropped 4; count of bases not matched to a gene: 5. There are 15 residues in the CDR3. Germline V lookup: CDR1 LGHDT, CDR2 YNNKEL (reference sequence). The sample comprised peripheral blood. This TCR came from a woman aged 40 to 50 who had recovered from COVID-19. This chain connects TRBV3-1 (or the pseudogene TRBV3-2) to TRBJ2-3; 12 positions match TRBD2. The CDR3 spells CASSPSGGASDTQYF. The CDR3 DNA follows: TGTGCCAGCAGTCCTAGCGGGGGGGCGTCAGATACGCAGTATTTT.